This T cell receptor beta chain came from a study of T cells in Graves' hyperthyroidism and ophthalmopathy. Study-wide findings and caveats: The model identified upcoming ophthalmopathy a median 6.5 months ahead of onset.

TCR beta CDR3 region amplification was performed from RNA transcripts. In the first-round RT-PCR of the TCR CDR3, the HTBI primer set was used. TCRdb redid the calling of the multiplex PCR reads with MiXCR, one entry per CDR3 protein. The table includes about 500,000 distinct CDR3 sequences, approximately 15% detected once. This CDR3 contains 12 residues. Germline CDR1 reads ENHRY; CDR2 reads SYGVKD. Trimming cost V 3 bases and J 13 bases, with 13 bases left between them. Patients showing uncontrolled infection, other autoimmune disease, pregnancy or lactation were ineligible. The PBMCs were sourced from fresh peripheral blood (around 10 ml). This clonotype has a handful of counts. Its antigen is not known.

Sequencing was performed on blood. The receptor comes from a woman younger than 35 with Graves' hyperthyroidism. The chain has TRBV10-3 and TRBJ1-5; no definite D call. The CDR3 spells CAISERGRLQHF. The CDR3 bases are TGTGCCATCAGTGAAAGAGGACGTCTGCAGCATTTT.